Shown below are 5 T cell receptor beta chains from a single sample sequenced in a study of PD-1 blockade in classical Hodgkin lymphoma. Some clones are missing from TCRdb's copy, which holds only in-frame ones; the method was immunoSEQ multiplex PCR. The data hold tens of thousands of clones, with more than 80% observed a single time. Autologous stem cell transplantation was followed by relapse in every patient, and brentuximab vedotin exposure varied. The specimen was peripheral blood mononuclear cells (PBMCs), collected before the second cycle of nivolumab. The receptor source for this set is a human donor with classical Hodgkin lymphoma.

The rearrangement joins TRBV5-1 to TRBJ1-4, with D hard to call. V was shortened by 4 bases and J by 8 bases, with 30 bases between the two germline ends. Germline values: CDR1 SGHRS, CDR2 YFSETQ. The CDR3 totals 19 residues. The CDR3 region is CASSPILRTQILGSEKLFF. The CDR3 coding sequence is TGCGCCAGCAGCCCCATTTTGAGGACCCAGATCCTTGGGTCCGAAAAACTGTTTTTT.

V is TRBV28 and J is TRBJ1-5; 7 bases agree with TRBD1. The trim removed 5 bases at V and 1 base at J, leaving 8 bases unmatched. Per germline, CDR1 MDHEN and CDR2 SYDVKM. CDR3 length equals 16 residues. The CDR3 DNA reads as TGTGCCAGCAGTACAACACCGGGACAGAGCAATCAGCCCCAGCATTTT. This sequence encodes CASSTTPGQSNQPQHF.

The chain joins TRBV19 to TRBJ1-1; D unresolved. The germline V and J ends were trimmed by 0 bases and 7 bases, with 9 bases remaining between them. CDR1 and CDR2 (germline): LNHDA, SQIVND (reference sequence). The CDR3 consists of 13 residues. In nucleotides, the CDR3 is TGTGCCAGTAGTATAGATCGTGTGAGTGAAGCTTTCTTT. This codes for CASSIDRVSEAFF. The variable domain in full, completed from reference TRBV19 and TRBJ1-1, reads DGGITQSPKYLFRKEGQNVTLSCEQNLNHDAMYWYRQDPGQGLRLIYYSQIVNDFQKGDIAEGYSVSREKKESFPLTVTSAQKNPTAFYLCASSIDRVSEAFFGQGTRLTVV.

The chain is built from TRBV2 and TRBJ2-1, with 8 bases lining up with TRBD1. Looked up from germline, CDR1 is SNHLY and CDR2 is FYNNEI. Trimming at V came to 8 bases and at J to 0 bases, leaving 12 bases not matched to a gene. The CDR3 totals 17 residues. The CDR3 coding sequence is TGTGCCAGCCCTCCCTCGGACAGGGAGAGCTCCTACAATGAGCAGTTCTTC. It specifies CASPPSDRESSYNEQFF.

This chain connects TRBV6-1 to TRBJ2-2; D is perhaps TRBD1 (5 bases). Trimming took 6 bases from V and 6 from J, leaving 8 bases between them. The CDR3 runs to 12 residues. Germline CDR1 MNHNS, CDR2 SASEGT. CDR3 nucleotides: TGTGCCAGCAGCCCAGGGTCCGGGGAGCTGTTTTTT. It encodes CASSPGSGELFF.